The T cell receptor (beta chain) under discussion was sequenced for a study of metastatic and nonmetastatic thyroid tumors (dated by TCRdb to 2020 to 2021). In the study overall: Repertoires were compared across peripheral blood and tumor or nodule tissue samples from malignant and benign thyroid patients. Broad study findings and their caveats: In both blood and tumor samples, malignant tumors were reported to have significantly higher TCR beta diversity than benign nodules.

This clone occurred many times. Its antigen target is currently unknown. The sample holds no much larger clone one base away, and base qualities are not on file. Libraries were prepared through PCR. This sample was sequenced with an Illumina HiSeq 4000. High-throughput sequencing was used to profile the CDR3 region of the TCR beta-chain in every patient. Concerning the study's data processing: Drawing on CDR3 differences between clinicopathological groups, the researchers built a classifier meant to tell apart patients with distant-metastatic papillary thyroid cancer. Repertoire diversity was assessed with the Shannon index, and tumor-blood repertoire similarity with the Morisita-Horn index. The raw public reads went through TCRdb reprocessing: fastp at Q25, MiXCR clone calling, in-frame beta chains kept. V and J calls and clone size were set by TCRdb, not the authors. This sample holds around 32,000 clones; around 7% were observed only once. Clones ranked in the top ten supply 43% of the sample.

V is pared back by 3 bases and J by 2 bases, with 7 bases lying between the germline termini. In the germline V gene, CDR1 corresponds to SGHVS and CDR2 to FQNEAQ. The CDR3, from cysteine to phenylalanine, totals 13 residues. The entry retains the CDR3 DNA only, 39 bases that are in frame from base 1. None of the patients had been given any treatment before thyroid surgery. Using T-cell receptor beta sequencing, the researchers looked back retrospectively at clinical samples from patients, gathered between about 2012 and 2019. The chain is assembled from TRBV7-8 and TRBJ1-1; the D gene cannot be named for sure. What was sequenced was blood. This sequence was found in a female donor with papillary thyroid cancer or a benign thyroid nodule (not recorded which). Some clones in this sample may be carry-over from other donors' samples. The CDR3 loop reads CASSFEHNTEAFF. The DNA sequence is given as TGTGCCAGCAGCTTTGAGCACAACACTGAAGCTTTCTTT. The full variable domain, completed from the reference TRBV7-8 and TRBJ1-1 proteins outside the CDR3, reads GAGVSQSPRYKVAKRGQDVALRCDPISGHVSLFWYQQALGQGPEFLTYFQNEAQLDKSGLPSDRFFAERPEGSVSTLKIQRTQQEDSAVYLCASSFEHNTEAFFGQGTRLTVV.